The table lists the clone carrying this T cell receptor beta chain with a count of one. What it binds is unknown. This sample was taken from a study of vaccination effects on CD4 cells after COVID-19. Study-wide context: As their vaccination, participants received two doses of either BNT162b2 or mRNA-1273.

Antigen-specific CD4+ T cells were expanded (with viral peptide pools) by the ViraFEST assay ahead of sequencing. CD4+ T cells were isolated after 10 days of culture. In the vaccine recipients, nucleocapsid antibodies were negative and there was no prior SARS-CoV-2 infection. Study-level results: Late in the post-vaccination period, infection-induced and vaccine-induced clones underwent marked clonal contraction. The study had few convalescent patients and no early post-infection timepoints.

The assay was immunoSEQ multiplex PCR, and TCRdb's table has in-frame clones only and misses some. The top ten clones hold 20% to 25% of a sample with 27,000 or so clones, around three quarters of them seen once. Germline V lookup: CDR1 SGHTA, CDR2 FQGNSA. The CDR3 runs 14 residues. V gave up 4 bases and J gave up 8 bases; unmatched junction bases: 7. The sequence was collected from a human donor who received a COVID-19 vaccine. The chain recombines TRBV7-2 with TRBJ1-4, with 7 positions matching TRBD1. Sequencing was performed on CD4+ T cells from PBMCs cultured with HCoV-NL63 spike peptides, taken before COVID-19 vaccination. CDR3 region: CASSSQPGGEKLFF. The CDR3, as DNA: TGTGCCAGCAGCTCCCAACCAGGGGGGGAAAAACTGTTTTTT.